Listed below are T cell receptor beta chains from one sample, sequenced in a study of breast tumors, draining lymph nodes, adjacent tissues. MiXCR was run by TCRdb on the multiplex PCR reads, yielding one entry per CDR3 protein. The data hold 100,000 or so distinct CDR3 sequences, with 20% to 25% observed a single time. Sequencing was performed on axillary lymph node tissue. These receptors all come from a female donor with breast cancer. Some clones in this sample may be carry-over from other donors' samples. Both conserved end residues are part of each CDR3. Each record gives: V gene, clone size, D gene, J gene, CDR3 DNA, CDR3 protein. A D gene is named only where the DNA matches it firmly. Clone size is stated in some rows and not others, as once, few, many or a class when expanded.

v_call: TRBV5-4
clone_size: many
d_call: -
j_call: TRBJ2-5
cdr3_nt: TGTGCCAGCAGCCCCGAGCGGCAAGAGACCCAGTACTTC
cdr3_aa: CASSPERQETQYF

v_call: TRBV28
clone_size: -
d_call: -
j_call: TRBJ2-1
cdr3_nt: TGTGCCAGCAGCCCGGAAGCGGATTACAATGAGCAGTTCTTC
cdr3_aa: CASSPEADYNEQFF

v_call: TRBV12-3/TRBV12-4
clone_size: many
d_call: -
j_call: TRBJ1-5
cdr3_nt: TGTGCCAGCAGTTTATACAGGGCGTTCGATCAGCCCCAGCATTTT
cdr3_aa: CASSLYRAFDQPQHF

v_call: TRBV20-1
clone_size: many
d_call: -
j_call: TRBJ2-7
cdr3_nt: TGCAGTGCTAGCCTCCACACCTACTCCTACGAGCAGTACTTC
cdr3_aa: CSASLHTYSYEQYF

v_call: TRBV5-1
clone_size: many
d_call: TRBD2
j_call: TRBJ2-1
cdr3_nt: TGCGCCAGCAACATAGCGGGAGACCCCTCCTACAATGAGCAGTTCTTC
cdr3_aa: CASNIAGDPSYNEQFF

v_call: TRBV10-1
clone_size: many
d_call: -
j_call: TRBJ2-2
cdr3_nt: TGCGCCAGCAGCACCAACACCGGGGAGCTGTTTTTT
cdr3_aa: CASSTNTGELFF

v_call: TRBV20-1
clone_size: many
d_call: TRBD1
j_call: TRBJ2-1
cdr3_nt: TGCAGTGCTGACCGGGACAGGGGCGCTGAGCAGTTCTTC
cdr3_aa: CSADRDRGAEQFF

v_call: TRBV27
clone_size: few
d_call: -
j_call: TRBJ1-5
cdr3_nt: TGTGCCAGCAGTTTACGGCAGGCGAATCAGCCCCAGCATTTT
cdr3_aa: CASSLRQANQPQHF

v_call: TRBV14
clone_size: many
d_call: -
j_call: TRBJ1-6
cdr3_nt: TGTGCCAGCAGCCAAGATGGGAGGACCTATAATTCACCCCTCCACTTT
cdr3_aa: CASSQDGRTYNSPLHF

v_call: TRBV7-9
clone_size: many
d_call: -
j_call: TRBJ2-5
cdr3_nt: TGTGCCAGCAGACCCACCACCACAGCCCAAGAGACCCAGTACTTC
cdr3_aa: CASRPTTTAQETQYF

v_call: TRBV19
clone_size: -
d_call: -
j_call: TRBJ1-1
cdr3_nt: TGTGCCAGTAGTATATCGGACAGAGGCAGACTTCAAGCTTTCTTT
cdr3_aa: CASSISDRGRLQAFF

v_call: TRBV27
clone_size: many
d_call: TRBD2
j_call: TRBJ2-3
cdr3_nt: TGTGCCAGCAGTTGGACTAGCGGCACAGATACGCAGTATTTT
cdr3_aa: CASSWTSGTDTQYF

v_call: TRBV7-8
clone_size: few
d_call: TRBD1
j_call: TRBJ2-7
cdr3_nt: TGTGCCAGCAGCCCCGACAGGGGGCGGTACGAGCAGTACTTC
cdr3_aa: CASSPDRGRYEQYF

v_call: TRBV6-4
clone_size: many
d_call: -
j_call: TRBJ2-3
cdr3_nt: TGTGCCAGCAGTGACGGAGCCACAGATACGCAGTATTTT
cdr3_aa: CASSDGATDTQYF

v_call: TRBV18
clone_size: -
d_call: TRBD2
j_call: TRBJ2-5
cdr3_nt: TGTGCCAGCTCACCAAGGGAGGGAGAAGAGACCCAGTACTTC
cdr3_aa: CASSPREGEETQYF

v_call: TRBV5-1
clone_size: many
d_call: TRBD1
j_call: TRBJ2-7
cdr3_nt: TGCGCCAGCAGCCCAACAGAGACAGGGCTCTCCTACGAGCAGTACTTC
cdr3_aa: CASSPTETGLSYEQYF

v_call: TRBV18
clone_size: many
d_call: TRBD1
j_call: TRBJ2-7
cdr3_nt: TGTGCCAGCTCAGTTCCGGGACAGGGAACCTACGAGCAGTACTTC
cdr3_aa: CASSVPGQGTYEQYF

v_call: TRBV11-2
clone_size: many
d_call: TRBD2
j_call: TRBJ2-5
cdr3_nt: TGTGCCAGCAGCTTAGGACTAGCGCTAGAGACCCAGTACTTC
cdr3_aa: CASSLGLALETQYF

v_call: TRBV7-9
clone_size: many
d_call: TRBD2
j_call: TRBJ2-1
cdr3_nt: TGTGCCAGCAGCTTAGGGTCCCCTAGCGGGAGGGCCTCGAATGAGCAGTTCTTC
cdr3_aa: CASSLGSPSGRASNEQFF

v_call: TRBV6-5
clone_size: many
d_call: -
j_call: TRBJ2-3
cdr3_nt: TGTGCCAGCAGTTCCCCGGGGGCGGATACGCAGTATTTT
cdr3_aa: CASSSPGADTQYF

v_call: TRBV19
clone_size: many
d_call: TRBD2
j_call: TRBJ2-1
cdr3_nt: TGTGCCAGTAGTCATCGGACTAGCGGGAGAGGCAATGAGCAGTTCTTC
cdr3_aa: CASSHRTSGRGNEQFF

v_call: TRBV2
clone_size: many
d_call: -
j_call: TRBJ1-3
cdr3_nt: TGTGCCAGCAGTGCGGCGCGCGGAAACACCATATATTTT
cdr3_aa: CASSAARGNTIYF

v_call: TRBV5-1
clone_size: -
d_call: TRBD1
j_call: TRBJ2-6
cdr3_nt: TGCGCCAGCGGCCAGGGGGCGCCTGGGGCCAACGTCCTGACTTTC
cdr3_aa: CASGQGAPGANVLTF

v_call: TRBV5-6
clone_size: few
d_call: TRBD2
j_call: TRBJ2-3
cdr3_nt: TGTGCCAGCAGCTTGGCCGGCGGGTGGGAAGCGGGAGGGCCGCCAGATACGCAGTATTTT
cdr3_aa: CASSLAGGWEAGGPPDTQYF

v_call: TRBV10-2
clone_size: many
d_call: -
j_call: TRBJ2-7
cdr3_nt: TGCGCCAGCAGCCCCGAGGTGGGCTTTGCGGTTTACGAGCAGTACTTC
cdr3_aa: CASSPEVGFAVYEQYF

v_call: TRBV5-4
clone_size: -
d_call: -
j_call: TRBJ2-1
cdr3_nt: TGTGCCAGCAGCTCCCCTGGAGGCCAGATTAGTAGGGCGCAGTTCTTC
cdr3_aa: CASSSPGGQISRAQFF

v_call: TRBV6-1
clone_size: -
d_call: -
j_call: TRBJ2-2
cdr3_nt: TGTGCCAGCAAAGCCTCCGACCAGACCGGGGAGCTGTTTTTT
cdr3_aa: CASKASDQTGELFF

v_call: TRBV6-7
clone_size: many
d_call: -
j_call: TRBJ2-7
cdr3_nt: TGTGCCAGCAGTTACTCGTGCAGGACGGCCTACGAGCAGTACTTC
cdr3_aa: CASSYSCRTAYEQYF

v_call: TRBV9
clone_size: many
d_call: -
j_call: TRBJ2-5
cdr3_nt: TGTGCCAGCAGCGTAGATGTGGGGTTTTGGGAGACCCAGTACTTC
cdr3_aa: CASSVDVGFWETQYF

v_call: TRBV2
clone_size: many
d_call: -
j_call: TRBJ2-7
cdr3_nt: TGTGCCAGCAGTGAAGGGGTTAGTTATTCCTACGAGCAGTACTTC
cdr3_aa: CASSEGVSYSYEQYF

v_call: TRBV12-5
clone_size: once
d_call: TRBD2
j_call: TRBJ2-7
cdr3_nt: TGTGCTAGTGCCACTAGCGGGGGGGCGAACGAGCAGTACTTC
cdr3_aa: CASATSGGANEQYF

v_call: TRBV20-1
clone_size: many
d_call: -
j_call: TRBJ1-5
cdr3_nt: TGCAGTGCCCAGATAGGGACCAATCAGCCCCAGCATTTT
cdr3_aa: CSAQIGTNQPQHF

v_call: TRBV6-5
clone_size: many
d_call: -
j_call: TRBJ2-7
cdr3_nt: TGTGCCAGCAGTTACGGCCAAGGGGAAGTGGGCTACGAGCAGTACTTC
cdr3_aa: CASSYGQGEVGYEQYF

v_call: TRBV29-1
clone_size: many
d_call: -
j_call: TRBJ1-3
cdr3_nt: TGCAGCGCCGCTCGGGTGGGGACTACTGGAAACACCATATATTTT
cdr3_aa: CSAARVGTTGNTIYF

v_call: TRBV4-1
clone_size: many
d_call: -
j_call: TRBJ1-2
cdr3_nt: TGCGCCAGCAGCCAAGAAAAAACAAATCGGGATGGCTACACCTTC
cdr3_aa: CASSQEKTNRDGYTF

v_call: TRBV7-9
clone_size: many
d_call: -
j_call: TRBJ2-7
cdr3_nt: TGTGCCAGCAGCTCCCCGTATACCTACGAGCAGTACTTC
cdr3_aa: CASSSPYTYEQYF

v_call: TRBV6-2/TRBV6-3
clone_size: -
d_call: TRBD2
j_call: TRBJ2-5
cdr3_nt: TGTGCCAGCAGTTACACTCACGGCAAACTAGCGGAACAAGAGACCCAGTACTTC
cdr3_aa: CASSYTHGKLAEQETQYF

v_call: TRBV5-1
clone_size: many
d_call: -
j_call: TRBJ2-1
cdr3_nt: TGCGCCAGCAGCGACGACAGCTACAATGAGCAGTTCTTC
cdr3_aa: CASSDDSYNEQFF

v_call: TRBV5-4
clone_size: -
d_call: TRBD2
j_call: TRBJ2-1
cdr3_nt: TGTGCCAGCAGCTTGGCGCTAGCGGGGGACAATGAGCAGTTCTTC
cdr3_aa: CASSLALAGDNEQFF

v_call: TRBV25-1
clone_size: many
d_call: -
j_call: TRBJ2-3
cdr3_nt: TGTGCCAGCAGCGCTAATACAGATACGCAGTATTTT
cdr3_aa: CASSANTDTQYF

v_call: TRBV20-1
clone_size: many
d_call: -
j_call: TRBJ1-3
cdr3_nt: TGCAGTGCTAGAGATCTTGGTCAGCGGGGAAACACCATATATTTT
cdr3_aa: CSARDLGQRGNTIYF

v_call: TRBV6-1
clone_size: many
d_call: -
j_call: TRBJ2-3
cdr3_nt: TGTGCCAGCACCAAAACATACGAGGATACGCAGTATTTT
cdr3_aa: CASTKTYEDTQYF

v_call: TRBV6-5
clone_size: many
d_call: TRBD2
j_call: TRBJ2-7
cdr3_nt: TGTGCCAGCAGTTTTTACAGCGGGAGCGGATACGAGCAGTACTTC
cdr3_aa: CASSFYSGSGYEQYF

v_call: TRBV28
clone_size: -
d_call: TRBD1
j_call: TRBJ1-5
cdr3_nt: TGTGCCAGCAGTCCATTACTACGGACAGGTTATGATCAGCCCCAGCATTTT
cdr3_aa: CASSPLLRTGYDQPQHF

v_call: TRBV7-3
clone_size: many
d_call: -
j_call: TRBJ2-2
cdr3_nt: TGTGCCAGCAGCTTAACAGGGTCGAACACCGGGGAGCTGTTTTTT
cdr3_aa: CASSLTGSNTGELFF

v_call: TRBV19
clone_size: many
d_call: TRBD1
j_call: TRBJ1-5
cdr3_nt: TGTGCCAGTAGCCACCGCCGGGACAGGGGCAATCAGCCCCAGCATTTT
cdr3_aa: CASSHRRDRGNQPQHF

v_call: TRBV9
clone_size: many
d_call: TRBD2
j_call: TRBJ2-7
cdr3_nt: TGTGCCAGCAGCGTAGATGGGGGGGTGGGGAACGAGCAGTACTTC
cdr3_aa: CASSVDGGVGNEQYF

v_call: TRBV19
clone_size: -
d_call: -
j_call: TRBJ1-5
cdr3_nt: TGTGTCAGTAGTATCTTCAGGGAAAATCAGCCCCAGCATTTT
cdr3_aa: CVSSIFRENQPQHF

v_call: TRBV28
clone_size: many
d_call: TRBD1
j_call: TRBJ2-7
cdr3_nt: TGTGCCAGCAGCGTCTGGACAGGGACCTACGAGCAGTACTTC
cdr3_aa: CASSVWTGTYEQYF

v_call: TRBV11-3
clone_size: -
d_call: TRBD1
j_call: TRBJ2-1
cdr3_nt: TGTGCCAGCAGCTCCCGGGACAGGGGATCCTACAATGAGCAGTTCTTC
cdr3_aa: CASSSRDRGSYNEQFF